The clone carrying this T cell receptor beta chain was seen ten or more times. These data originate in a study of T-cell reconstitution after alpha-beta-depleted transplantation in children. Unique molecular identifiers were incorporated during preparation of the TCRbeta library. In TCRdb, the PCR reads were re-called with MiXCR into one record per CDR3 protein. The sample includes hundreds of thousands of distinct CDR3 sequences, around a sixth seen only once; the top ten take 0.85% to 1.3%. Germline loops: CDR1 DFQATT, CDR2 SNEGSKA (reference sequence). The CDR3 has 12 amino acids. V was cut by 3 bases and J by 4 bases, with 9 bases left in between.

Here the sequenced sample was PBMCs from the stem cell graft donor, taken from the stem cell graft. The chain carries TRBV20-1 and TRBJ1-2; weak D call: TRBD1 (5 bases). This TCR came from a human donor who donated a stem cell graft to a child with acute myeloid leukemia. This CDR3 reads CSARGEVYGYTF. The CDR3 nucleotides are TGCAGTGCTAGGGGGGAGGTCTATGGCTACACCTTC.